Sequencing of this T cell receptor (beta chain) was carried out in a study of technical replicates of blood from a handful of donors. Germline-derived CDR1 and CDR2 are SGHAT and FQNNGV. The CDR3 spans 15 residues. V was trimmed by 0 bases and J by 4 bases, leaving 10 bases between them. TCRdb's table, derived via immunoSEQ multiplex PCR, lists solely in-frame clones and lacks some. The data hold some 71,000 clones, with approximately 97% observed a single time. The clonotype comes from a human donor in good health. Sequenced material: T cells isolated from PBMCs. The chain recombines TRBV11-2 with TRBJ1-3; the D is unclear. This CDR3 is CASSLDRGRGNTIYF. CDR3 sequence (DNA): TGTGCCAGCAGCTTAGATCGCGGGAGAGGAAACACCATATATTTT.